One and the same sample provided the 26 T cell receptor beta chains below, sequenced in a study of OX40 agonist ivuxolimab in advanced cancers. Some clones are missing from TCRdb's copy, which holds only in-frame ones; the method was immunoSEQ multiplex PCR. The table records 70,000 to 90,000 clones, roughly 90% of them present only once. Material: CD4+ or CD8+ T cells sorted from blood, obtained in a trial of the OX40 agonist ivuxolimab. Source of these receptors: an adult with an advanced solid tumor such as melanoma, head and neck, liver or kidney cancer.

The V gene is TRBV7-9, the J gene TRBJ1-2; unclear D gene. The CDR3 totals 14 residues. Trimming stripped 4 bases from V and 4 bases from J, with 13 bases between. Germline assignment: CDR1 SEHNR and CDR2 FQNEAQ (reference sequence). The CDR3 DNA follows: TGTGCCAGCAGCTCCGAGGCGGTCGGCTATGGCTACACCTTC. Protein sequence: CASSSEAVGYGYTF.

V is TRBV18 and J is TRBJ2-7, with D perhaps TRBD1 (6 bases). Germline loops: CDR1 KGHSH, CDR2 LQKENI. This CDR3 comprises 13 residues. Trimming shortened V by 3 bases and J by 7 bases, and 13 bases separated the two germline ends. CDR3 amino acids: CASSPGQTREQYF. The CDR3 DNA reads TGTGCCAGCTCACCCGGACAGACTCGGGAGCAGTACTTC.

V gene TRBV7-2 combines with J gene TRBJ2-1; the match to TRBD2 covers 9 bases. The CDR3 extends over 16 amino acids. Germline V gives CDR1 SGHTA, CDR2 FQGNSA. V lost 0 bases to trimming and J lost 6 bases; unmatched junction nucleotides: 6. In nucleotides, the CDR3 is TGTGCCAGCAGCTTAGCTAGCGGGAGTCTCTCCAATGAGCAGTTCTTC. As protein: CASSLASGSLSNEQFF.

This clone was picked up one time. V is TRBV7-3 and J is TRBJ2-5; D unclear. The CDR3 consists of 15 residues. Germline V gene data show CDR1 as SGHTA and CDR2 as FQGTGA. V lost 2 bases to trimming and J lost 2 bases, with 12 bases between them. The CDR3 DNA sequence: TGTGCCAGCAGCTTAGCCCGGCAGCAACAAGAGACCCAGTACTTC. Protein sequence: CASSLARQQQETQYF.

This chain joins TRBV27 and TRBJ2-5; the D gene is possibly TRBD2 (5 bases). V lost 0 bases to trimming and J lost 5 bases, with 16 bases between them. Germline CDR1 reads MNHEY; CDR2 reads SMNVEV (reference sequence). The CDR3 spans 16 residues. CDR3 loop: CASSLSFSTPGETQYF. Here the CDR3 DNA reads TGTGCCAGCAGTTTATCGTTTTCAACCCCGGGGGAGACCCAGTACTTC.

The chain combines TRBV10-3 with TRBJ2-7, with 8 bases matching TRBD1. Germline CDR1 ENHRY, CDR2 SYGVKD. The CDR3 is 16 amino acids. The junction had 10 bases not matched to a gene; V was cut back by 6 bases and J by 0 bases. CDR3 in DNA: TGTGCCATCAGGGCGTTTCCAGGGGGCACCTCCTACGAGCAGTACTTC. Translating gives CAIRAFPGGTSYEQYF.

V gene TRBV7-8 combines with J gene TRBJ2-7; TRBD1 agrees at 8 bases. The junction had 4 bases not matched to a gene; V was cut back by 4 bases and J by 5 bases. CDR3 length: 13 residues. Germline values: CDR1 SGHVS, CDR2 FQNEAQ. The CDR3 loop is CASSWTGRDEQYF. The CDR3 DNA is TGTGCCAGCAGCTGGACAGGGAGAGACGAGCAGTACTTC.

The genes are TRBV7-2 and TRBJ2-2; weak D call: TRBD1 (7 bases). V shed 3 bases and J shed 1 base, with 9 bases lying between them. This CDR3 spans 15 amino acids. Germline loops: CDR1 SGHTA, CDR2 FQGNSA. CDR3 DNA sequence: TGTGCCAGCAGCTTTCAGGGGGGGAACACCGGGGAGCTGTTTTTT. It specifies CASSFQGGNTGELFF.

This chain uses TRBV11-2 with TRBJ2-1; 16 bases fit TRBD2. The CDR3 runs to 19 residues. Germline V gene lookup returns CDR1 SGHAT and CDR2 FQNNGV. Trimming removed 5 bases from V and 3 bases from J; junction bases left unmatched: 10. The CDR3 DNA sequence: TGTGCCAGCAGCCAGCCGGGACTAGCGGGAGGGGGGGGCTACAATGAGCAGTTCTTC. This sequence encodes CASSQPGLAGGGGYNEQFF.

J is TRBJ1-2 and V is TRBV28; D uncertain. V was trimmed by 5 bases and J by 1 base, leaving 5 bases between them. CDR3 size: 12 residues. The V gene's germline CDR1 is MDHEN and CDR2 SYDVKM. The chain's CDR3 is CASSIINYGYTF. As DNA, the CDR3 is TGTGCCAGCAGTATCATTAACTATGGCTACACCTTC.

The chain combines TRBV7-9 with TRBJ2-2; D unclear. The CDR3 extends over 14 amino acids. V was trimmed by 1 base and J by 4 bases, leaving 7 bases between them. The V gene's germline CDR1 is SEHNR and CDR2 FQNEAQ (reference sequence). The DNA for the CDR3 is TGTGCCAGCAGCTTAGGCTGGGGCACCGGGGAGCTGTTTTTT. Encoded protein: CASSLGWGTGELFF.

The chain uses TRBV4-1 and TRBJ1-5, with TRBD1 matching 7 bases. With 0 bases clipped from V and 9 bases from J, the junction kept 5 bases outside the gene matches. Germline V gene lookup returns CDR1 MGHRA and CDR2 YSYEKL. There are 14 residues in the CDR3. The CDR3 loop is CASSQDRQGGPQHF. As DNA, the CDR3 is TGCGCCAGCAGCCAAGATCGTCAGGGGGGGCCCCAGCATTTT.

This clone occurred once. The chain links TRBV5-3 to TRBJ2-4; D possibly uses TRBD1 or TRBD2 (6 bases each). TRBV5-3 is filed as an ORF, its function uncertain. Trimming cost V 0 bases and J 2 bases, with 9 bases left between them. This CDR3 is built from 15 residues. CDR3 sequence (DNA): TGTGCCAGAAGCTTGGCGGGGGCAACCAAAAACATTCAGTACTTC. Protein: CARSLAGATKNIQYF.

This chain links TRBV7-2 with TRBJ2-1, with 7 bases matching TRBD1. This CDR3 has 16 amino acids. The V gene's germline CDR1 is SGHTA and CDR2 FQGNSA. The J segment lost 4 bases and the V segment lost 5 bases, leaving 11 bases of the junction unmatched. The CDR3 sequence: CASSALAGTDYNEQFF. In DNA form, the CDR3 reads TGTGCCAGCAGCGCCCTTGCCGGGACAGATTACAATGAGCAGTTCTTC.

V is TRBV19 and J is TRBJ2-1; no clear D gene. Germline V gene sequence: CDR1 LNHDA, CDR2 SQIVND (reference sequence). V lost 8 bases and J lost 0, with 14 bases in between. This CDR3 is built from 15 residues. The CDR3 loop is CASSKTQNSYNEQFF. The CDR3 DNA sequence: TGTGCCAGTTCTAAAACTCAAAACTCCTACAATGAGCAGTTCTTC.

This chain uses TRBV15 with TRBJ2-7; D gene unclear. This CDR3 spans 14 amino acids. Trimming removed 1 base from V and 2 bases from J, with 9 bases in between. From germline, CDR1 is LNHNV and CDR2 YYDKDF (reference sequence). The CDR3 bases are TGTGCCACCAGCAGAGCAGTGGCAGCCTACGAGCAGTACTTC. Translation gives CATSRAVAAYEQYF.

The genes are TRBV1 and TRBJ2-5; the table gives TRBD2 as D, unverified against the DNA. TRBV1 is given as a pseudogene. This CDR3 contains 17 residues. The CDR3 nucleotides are TGCACCACCCAGGGACCCGGACTAGCGGGAGTCAAAGAGACCCAGTACTTC. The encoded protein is CTTQGPGLAGVKETQYF.

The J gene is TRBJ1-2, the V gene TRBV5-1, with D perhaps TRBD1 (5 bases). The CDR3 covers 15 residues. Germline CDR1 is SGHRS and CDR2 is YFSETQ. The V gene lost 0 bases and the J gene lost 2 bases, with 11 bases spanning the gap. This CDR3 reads CASSLAGTGNYGYTF. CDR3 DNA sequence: TGCGCCAGCAGCTTGGCTGGTACAGGAAACTATGGCTACACCTTC.

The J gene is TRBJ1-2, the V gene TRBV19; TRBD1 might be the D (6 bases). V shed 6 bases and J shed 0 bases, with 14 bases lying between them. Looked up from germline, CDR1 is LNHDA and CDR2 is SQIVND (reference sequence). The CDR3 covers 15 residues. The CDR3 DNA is TGTGCCAGTAGCCCAGGGGAGGTTCCTAACTATGGCTACACCTTC. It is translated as CASSPGEVPNYGYTF. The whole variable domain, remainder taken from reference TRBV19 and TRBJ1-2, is DGGITQSPKYLFRKEGQNVTLSCEQNLNHDAMYWYRQDPGQGLRLIYYSQIVNDFQKGDIAEGYSVSREKKESFPLTVTSAQKNPTAFYLCASSPGEVPNYGYTFGSGTRLTVV.

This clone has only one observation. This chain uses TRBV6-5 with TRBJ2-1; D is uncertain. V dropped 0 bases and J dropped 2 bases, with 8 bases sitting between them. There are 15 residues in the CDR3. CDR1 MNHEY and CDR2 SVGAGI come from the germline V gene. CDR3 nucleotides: TGTGCCAGCAGTTACTCGAAGGGAACCTACAATGAGCAGTTCTTC. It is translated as CASSYSKGTYNEQFF.

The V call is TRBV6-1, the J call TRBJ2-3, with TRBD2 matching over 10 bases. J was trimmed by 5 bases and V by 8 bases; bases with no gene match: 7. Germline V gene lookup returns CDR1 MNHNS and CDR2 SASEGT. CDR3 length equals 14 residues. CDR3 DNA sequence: TGTGCCAGCGGCAAGCGGGAGGGTCGAGATACGCAGTATTTT. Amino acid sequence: CASGKREGRDTQYF.

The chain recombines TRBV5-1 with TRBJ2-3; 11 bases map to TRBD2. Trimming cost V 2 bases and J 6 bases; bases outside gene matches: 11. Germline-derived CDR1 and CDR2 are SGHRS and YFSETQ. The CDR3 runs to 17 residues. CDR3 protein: CASSFDGLAGGGDTQYF. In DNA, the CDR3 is TGCGCCAGCAGCTTCGATGGGCTAGCGGGAGGCGGGGATACGCAGTATTTT.

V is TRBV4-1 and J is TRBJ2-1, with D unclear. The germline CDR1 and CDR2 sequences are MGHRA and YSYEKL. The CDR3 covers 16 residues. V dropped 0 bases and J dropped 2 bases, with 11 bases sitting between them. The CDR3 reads CASSQDTRGTYNEQFF. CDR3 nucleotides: TGCGCCAGCAGCCAAGATACTCGTGGCACCTACAATGAGCAGTTCTTC.

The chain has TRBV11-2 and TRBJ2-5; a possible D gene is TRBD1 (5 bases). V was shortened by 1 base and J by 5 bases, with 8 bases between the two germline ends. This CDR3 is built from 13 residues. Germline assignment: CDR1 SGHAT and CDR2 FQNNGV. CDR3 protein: CASSLARVETQYF. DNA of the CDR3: TGTGCCAGCAGCTTAGCCAGGGTGGAGACCCAGTACTTC.

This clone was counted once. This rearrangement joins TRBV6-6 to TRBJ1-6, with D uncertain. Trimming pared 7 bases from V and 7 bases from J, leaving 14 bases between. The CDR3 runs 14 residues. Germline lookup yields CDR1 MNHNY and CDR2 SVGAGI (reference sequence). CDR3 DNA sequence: TGTGCCAGCACCTGGAGTCAGGACAATTCACCCCTCCACTTT. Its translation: CASTWSQDNSPLHF.

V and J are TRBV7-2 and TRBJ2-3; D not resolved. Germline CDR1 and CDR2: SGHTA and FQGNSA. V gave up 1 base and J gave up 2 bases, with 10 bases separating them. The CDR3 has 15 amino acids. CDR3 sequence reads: CASSLVAESTDTQYF. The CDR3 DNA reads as TGTGCCAGCAGCTTAGTAGCAGAATCCACAGATACGCAGTATTTT. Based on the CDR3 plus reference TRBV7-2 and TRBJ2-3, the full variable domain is GAGVSQSPSNKVTEKGKDVELRCDPISGHTALYWYRQSLGQGLEFLIYFQGNSAPDKSGLPSDRFSAERTGGSVSTLTIQRTQQEDSAVYLCASSLVAESTDTQYFGPGTRLTVL.